These T cell receptor beta chains were read from a single sample in a study of shared clonotypes between healthy human individuals. The method was immunoSEQ multiplex PCR; TCRdb's version includes in-frame clones alone and lacks a portion of them. The sample shows a few million clones, 90% to 97% of them seen only once. Material for sequencing was naive CD4+ T cells sorted from blood. Every receptor here comes from a young man in good health. Both conserved end residues are part of each CDR3. The D gene is left open where the match is weak. Only part of the rows carry a size: once, few, many, or a class if the clone is expanded.

V	size	D	J	DNA	CDR3
TRBV7-9	-	-	TRBJ2-1	TGTGCCAGCACCCCCGGCAGGATCTTCTACAATGAGCAGTTCTTC	CASTPGRIFYNEQFF
TRBV5-4	-	TRBD2	TRBJ2-1	TGTGCCAGCAGCTTGGGACTAGCGGGAGGACTTCGTTATGGCTACAATGAGCAGTTCTTC	CASSLGLAGGLRYGYNEQFF
TRBV18	once	-	TRBJ2-3	TGTGCCAGCTCACCCATGGGACCCGGCACAGATACGCAGTATTTT	CASSPMGPGTDTQYF
TRBV9	-	-	TRBJ2-6	TGTGCCAGCAGCAGTTTAATCTCTGGGGCCAACGTCCTGACTTTC	CASSSLISGANVLTF
TRBV30	-	TRBD1	TRBJ2-7	TGTGCCTGGGGATCCGGGACAGGGAAATTTGAGCAGTACTTC	CAWGSGTGKFEQYF
TRBV19	once	TRBD1	TRBJ1-5	TGTGCCAGTAGTGCAGGGGGCGGATACAGCAATCAGCCCCAGCATTTT	CASSAGGGYSNQPQHF
TRBV30	-	TRBD2	TRBJ2-1	TGTGCCTGGAACCGAGAAGGGACTAGCGGGTTTGAGCAGTTCTTC	CAWNREGTSGFEQFF
TRBV5-4	-	-	TRBJ2-3	TGTGCCAGCCAATCTAAGACTACCGTGGATACGCAGTATTTT	CASQSKTTVDTQYF
TRBV10-3	-	TRBD1	TRBJ2-1	TGTGCCATCAGTCAAATACAGGGGGCCTCCTACAATGAGCAGTTCTTC	CAISQIQGASYNEQFF
TRBV27	-	-	TRBJ1-1	TGTGCCAGCAGTAGAGGACAGTTGAACACTGAAGCTTTCTTT	CASSRGQLNTEAFF